Below, 14 T cell receptor beta chains from the same sample are listed, as sequenced in a study of blood T cell repertoires in COVID-19. Profiled with immunoSEQ multiplex PCR; TCRdb holds only in-frame clones, not every one. The data hold some 98,000 clones, with 70% to 85% observed a single time. The source material was peripheral blood. These receptors were collected from a man in his 70s with acute or convalescent COVID-19.

CDR3 DNA: TGTGCCAGCAGCTTAGGCCCGGGGAGCTCCTACAATGAGCAGTTCTTC. It codes for CASSLGPGSSYNEQFF. The J gene is TRBJ2-1, the V gene TRBV7-2; D perhaps matches TRBD2 (5 bases). Germline values: CDR1 SGHTA, CDR2 FQGNSA. The CDR3 contains 16 residues. V lost 1 base and J lost 0, with 10 bases in between. Full variable domain (outside the CDR3, taken from reference TRBV7-2 and TRBJ2-1): GAGVSQSPSNKVTEKGKDVELRCDPISGHTALYWYRQSLGQGLEFLIYFQGNSAPDKSGLPSDRFSAERTGGSVSTLTIQRTQQEDSAVYLCASSLGPGSSYNEQFFGPGTRLTVL.

This clone was observed many times. The chain employs TRBV2 and TRBJ2-7; TRBD1 is a possible D gene (6 bases). This CDR3 spans 14 amino acids. Germline V gene lookup returns CDR1 SNHLY and CDR2 FYNNEI. V shed 6 bases and J shed 2 bases, with 14 bases lying between them. The CDR3 region is CASSIDRFAYEQYF. CDR3 bases: TGTGCCAGCAGCATCGACAGGTTCGCCTACGAGCAGTACTTC.

The chain is built from TRBV6-4 and TRBJ2-2, with 10 bases that match TRBD2. Germline CDR1 is MRHNA and CDR2 is SNTAGT. The length of the CDR3 is 14 residues. V lost 7 bases, J lost 7 bases, and 6 bases stayed unmatched. The DNA for the CDR3 is TGTGCCAGCAAAAGCGGGGGGGCCGGCGGGGAGCTGTTTTTT. It codes for CASKSGGAGGELFF.

The V gene is TRBV30, the J gene TRBJ2-3, with D possibly being TRBD2 (5 bases). This CDR3 comprises 17 residues. V lost 2 bases and J 3 bases, leaving 21 bases between the germline ends. Germline V gives CDR1 GTSNPN, CDR2 SVGIG (reference sequence). The DNA of the CDR3 is TGTGCCTGGAGTCCCCGGGGAGTAGCCAGAGGGACAGATACGCAGTATTTT. It codes for CAWSPRGVARGTDTQYF.

The CDR3 DNA reads as TGTGCCAGCAGCCTCCAGGGGGATACCTACGAGCAGTACTTC. This encodes CASSLQGDTYEQYF. The chain joins TRBV7-8 to TRBJ2-7; TRBD1 aligns across 7 bases. After removal of 5 bases from V and 2 bases from J, the junction contained 6 bases not matched to a gene. This CDR3 is built from 14 residues. The germline V gene has CDR1 SGHVS and CDR2 FQNEAQ.

This chain links TRBV28 with TRBJ2-5; TRBD1 might be the D (6 bases). In germline, CDR1 is MDHEN, CDR2 SYDVKM. V was cut by 5 bases and J by 0 bases, with 13 bases left in between. This CDR3 is 15 amino acids long. CDR3: CASSRSQGYQETQYF. In nucleotides, the CDR3 is TGTGCCAGCAGTCGATCACAGGGATACCAAGAGACCCAGTACTTC.

The chain is built from TRBV13 and TRBJ1-2, with D possibly being TRBD1 (6 bases). The CDR3 is 15 amino acids. Trimming pared 4 bases from V and 0 bases from J, leaving 12 bases between. In germline, CDR1 is PRHDT, CDR2 FYEKMQ (reference sequence). The CDR3 here is CASSSTGTPNYGYTF. The CDR3 DNA reads TGTGCCAGCAGCTCTACAGGGACCCCTAACTATGGCTACACCTTC.

The genes are TRBV19 and TRBJ2-5, with D perhaps TRBD2 (5 bases). The CDR3 is 13 amino acids. Trimming left V 8 bases short and J 2 bases short, with 12 bases between. The germline gives CDR1 LNHDA, CDR2 SQIVND (reference sequence). The CDR3 reads CASAGAVQETQYF. DNA of the CDR3: TGTGCCAGTGCAGGAGCGGTTCAAGAGACCCAGTACTTC.

The rearrangement links TRBV5-4 to TRBJ2-1; maybe TRBD2 (6 bases). This CDR3 comprises 13 residues. V was cut by 3 bases and J by 6 bases, with 10 bases left in between. Germline values: CDR1 SGHNT, CDR2 YYREEE (reference sequence). CDR3 coding DNA: TGTGCCAGCAGCTCCTGGACTACCAATGAGCAGTTCTTC. It is translated as CASSSWTTNEQFF.

The chain employs TRBV18 and TRBJ1-1; D is undetermined. CDR1 is KGHSH, CDR2 LQKENI, per germline. The CDR3 totals 15 residues. Trimming cost V 2 bases and J 1 base, with 11 bases left between them. Here the CDR3 reads CASSPATVKNTEAFF. The CDR3, as DNA: TGTGCCAGCTCACCAGCCACAGTGAAGAACACTGAAGCTTTCTTT. Using reference TRBV18 and TRBJ1-1 for the parts outside the CDR3, the full variable domain is NAGVMQNPRHLVRRRGQEARLRCSPMKGHSHVYWYRQLPEEGLKFMVYLQKENIIDESGMPKERFSAEFPKEGPSILRIQQVVRGDSAAYFCASSPATVKNTEAFFGQGTRLTVV.

This CDR3 reads CASSLSFTRGAYNEQFF. In DNA, the CDR3 is TGTGCCAGCAGTTTATCCTTTACTAGAGGCGCCTACAATGAGCAGTTCTTC. The rearrangement links TRBV27 to TRBJ2-1, with a tentative D call TRBD2 (5 bases). CDR1 is MNHEY and CDR2 is SMNVEV in the germline V gene (reference sequence). V lost 0 bases to trimming and J lost 2 bases, with 14 bases between them. This CDR3 has 17 residues.

The chain recombines TRBV12-3 or TRBV12-4 with TRBJ2-1; the match to TRBD1 covers 8 bases. The ends lost 1 base at V and 10 bases at J; junction bases unmatched: 3. The CDR3 runs 13 residues. Here the CDR3 DNA reads TGTGCCAGCAGTTTAGATCAGGGGGCCGAGCAGTTCTTC. This codes for CASSLDQGAEQFF.

This clone was recorded only once. The J gene is TRBJ1-2, the V gene TRBV30, with 12 bases fitting TRBD1. Per the germline V gene, CDR1 is GTSNPN and CDR2 is SVGIG (reference sequence). Trimming took 3 bases from V and 4 from J; bases not matched to a gene: 12. The CDR3 runs 17 residues. In DNA, the CDR3 is TGTGCCTGGAGCGCACTGGGACAGGGGGCGCCGGGCTATGGCTACACCTTC. It is translated as CAWSALGQGAPGYGYTF.

The chain carries TRBV24-1 and TRBJ1-4; D gene unclear. The CDR3 covers 15 residues. V was trimmed by 2 bases and J by 0 bases, leaving 6 bases between them. Per the germline V gene, CDR1 is KGHDR and CDR2 is SFDVKD. DNA of the CDR3: TGTGCCACCAGTGATTCGGGAGCAACTAATGAAAAACTGTTTTTT. This sequence encodes CATSDSGATNEKLFF.